The source of this T cell receptor beta chain is a study of blood T cell repertoires in COVID-19. Study at large: The United States, Italy and Spain were the sources of the acute and convalescent COVID-19 samples. The analysed material was cDNA or gDNA that came from T cells, B-cell-depleted T cells, or PBMCs.

Assay used: immunoSEQ multiplex PCR; TCRdb lists only in-frame clones, some missing. The sample lists some 360,000 clones, about 90% occurring once. Germline values: CDR1 SGHRS, CDR2 YFSETQ. This CDR3 comprises 14 residues. Trimming took off 0 bases at V and 3 bases at J, with 10 bases between the two ends. V is TRBV5-1 and J is TRBJ2-7; D possibly corresponds to TRBD1 (5 bases). The origin of this receptor is a woman under 40 who had been exposed to COVID-19. Sequencing was performed on PBMCs or T cells enriched from blood (not recorded which). Here the CDR3 DNA reads TGCGCCAGCAGCTTGGAGGGGCAGTACTACGAGCAGTACTTC. This translates into CASSLEGQYYEQYF.